The following is a T cell receptor beta chain sequence with its context. The CDR3 is made up of 17 amino acids. The V end lost 1 base, the J end lost 0 bases, and 13 bases lay between the germline ends. Germline V gene sequence: CDR1 SGHVS, CDR2 FNYEAQ. The data were obtained in a study of shared clonotypes between healthy human individuals. This table comes from immunoSEQ multiplex PCR, and its TCRdb copy is limited to in-frame clones, with some not included. Of about 1,800,000 clones listed, about 95% are singletons. The naive CD8 fraction comprised CD45RO-negative cells positively selected for CCR7 and excluded terminally differentiated effector memory CD45RA+ cells.

The chain has TRBV7-6 and TRBJ1-3, with TRBD1 as a possible D gene (5 bases). Sequenced sample: naive CD8+ T cells sorted from blood. The sequence was collected from a man aged 18 to 30 in good health. In DNA form, the CDR3 reads TGTGCCAGCAGCTTAGGGGCAGGGTTATCCTCTGGAAACACCATATATTTT. Encoded protein: CASSLGAGLSSGNTIYF.